This T cell receptor (beta chain) emerged from a study of chemoradiotherapy in HPV16-positive cancers. Findings and limits, study-wide: Functional assays defining HPV-specific T cells used only a couple of HPV16-positive patients. In HPV16-positive patients, HPV-responsive T-cell expansion tracked better recurrence-free survival.

The data were produced by immunoSEQ multiplex PCR, yet TCRdb's version contains in-frame clones alone and is incomplete. The sample yields about 4,000 clones, roughly 71% seen once. On this clone: Its antigen is unknown.

Germline loops: CDR1 SGDLS, CDR2 YYNGEE. The ends were cut back, 4 bases at V and 6 bases at J, with 10 bases in the middle. This CDR3 region has 13 residues. The sequence was obtained from a human donor with HPV-associated anogenital cancer. The sample was acquired from a patient who underwent chemoradiotherapy. This chain links TRBV9 with TRBJ2-2, with D uncertain. In DNA form, the CDR3 reads TGTGCCAGCAGCCTTAGGGCTGCCGGGGAGCTGTTTTTT. The encoded protein is CASSLRAAGELFF.